These 29 T cell receptor beta chains were all obtained from the same sample, sequenced in a study of patients and donors after allogeneic stem cell transplantation. In TCRdb, the RT-PCR reads were re-called with MiXCR into one record per CDR3 protein. The sample holds about 150,000 distinct CDR3 sequences, roughly 22% seen once. Sequencing used blood, either unsorted or a sorted T cell fraction (not recorded which). The receptor source for this set is a human donor who was either an allogeneic HSCT recipient or a stem cell or donor lymphocyte infusion donor (not recorded which). It is not recorded whose cells these are; they may come from a transplant donor.

This clonotype is a singleton in its sample. CDR3 amino acids: CSGQGTSGTDTQYF. DNA of the CDR3: TGCAGTGGGCAGGGGACGTCTGGGACAGATACGCAGTATTTT. The rearrangement joins TRBV20-1 to TRBJ2-3; the D gene is possibly TRBD1 (6 bases). The V gene's germline CDR1 is DFQATT and CDR2 SNEGSKA (reference sequence). Deletions cut 7 bases from V and 3 bases from J, with 17 bases between. CDR3 length: 14 residues.

The chain recombines TRBV10-3 with TRBJ1-2; TRBD1 matches at 8 bases. Germline loops: CDR1 ENHRY, CDR2 SYGVKD. J was trimmed by 6 bases and V by 4 bases; bases with no gene match: 4. This CDR3 is 13 amino acids long. In DNA, the CDR3 is TGTGCCATCAGTGGGACAGGGTGGAATGGCTACACCTTC. This encodes CAISGTGWNGYTF.

This clonotype was detected many times. The J gene is TRBJ1-2, the V gene TRBV20-1; no reliable D call. This CDR3 is built from 16 residues. The V gene's germline CDR1 is DFQATT and CDR2 SNEGSKA (reference sequence). V was clipped by 4 bases and J by 2 bases, with 20 bases between them. The CDR3 reads CSAKDFGQPPNYGYTF. The DNA for the CDR3 is TGCAGTGCTAAAGATTTCGGCCAGCCTCCCAACTATGGCTACACCTTC.

The chain recombines TRBV29-1 with TRBJ2-1, with TRBD1 as a possible D gene (6 bases). CDR3 length: 13 amino acids. Germline V gives CDR1 SQVTM, CDR2 ANQGSEA. DNA for the CDR3: TGCGGCGCGGCGGACAGCCTTTACAATGAGCAGTTCTTC. This codes for CGAADSLYNEQFF.

The chain has TRBV3-1 and TRBJ2-3, with 9 bases matching TRBD2. This CDR3 is 14 amino acids long. V shed 4 bases, J shed 4 bases, and the junction held 3 bases outside the gene matches. Per germline, CDR1 LGHDT and CDR2 YNNKEL (reference sequence). CDR3 DNA: TGTGCCAGCAGCCGGGGACTAGCCTCAGATACGCAGTATTTT. Its translation: CASSRGLASDTQYF.

This clonotype was picked up a small number of times. The chain employs TRBV7-8 and TRBJ2-5; D is unresolved. This CDR3 comprises 14 residues. The germline V gene has CDR1 SGHVS and CDR2 FQNEAQ. V was clipped by 0 bases and J by 5 bases, with 10 bases between them. The DNA for the CDR3 is TGTGCCAGCAGCTTAGCCCCCGATCGGGAGACCCAGTACTTC. Translated, it gives CASSLAPDRETQYF.

This clonotype was seen a few times. This chain uses TRBV6-5 with TRBJ1-3; no clear D. In germline, CDR1 is MNHEY, CDR2 SVGAGI. CDR3 length: 17 residues. Trimming removed 0 bases from V and 0 bases from J, with 12 bases in between. DNA for the CDR3: TGTGCCAGCAGTTACTCGAGCAGCGTAAGCTCTGGAAACACCATATATTTT. Amino acids: CASSYSSSVSSGNTIYF.

In its sample, this clonotype was seen a few times. The chain carries TRBV12-3 or TRBV12-4 and TRBJ2-5; D is undetermined. The CDR3 is 13 amino acids. V gave up 1 base and J gave up 4 bases, with 7 bases separating them. Written as DNA, the CDR3 is TGTGCCAGCAGTTTAGATCCGGGAGAGACCCAGTACTTC. Its protein is CASSLDPGETQYF.

In its sample, this clonotype was seen a few times. The chain carries TRBV3-1 and TRBJ2-1, with D hard to call. The CDR3 length is 13 residues. CDR1 LGHDT and CDR2 YNNKEL come from the germline V gene (reference sequence). V was trimmed by 3 bases and J by 7 bases, leaving 10 bases between them. The CDR3 region is CASSQGYPNEQFF. DNA of the CDR3: TGTGCCAGCAGCCAGGGGTACCCGAATGAGCAGTTCTTC.

J is TRBJ2-3 and V is TRBV12-3 or TRBV12-4, with 9 bases matching TRBD1. The CDR3 contains 16 residues. V lost 6 bases to trimming and J lost 4 bases; unmatched junction nucleotides: 11. The CDR3 DNA reads TGTGCCAGCAGGGCCCCGGGACAGGGATGGTCAGATACGCAGTATTTT. This codes for CASRAPGQGWSDTQYF.

CDR3 bases: TGTGCCAGCAACCTCGGACAGAGCCGTGGAATTTCACCCCTCCACTTT. Protein: CASNLGQSRGISPLHF. V is TRBV5-6 and J is TRBJ1-6, with a possible D match to TRBD1 (6 bases). The germline gives CDR1 SGHDT, CDR2 YYEEEE. The CDR3 extends over 16 amino acids. V was trimmed by 6 bases and J by 9 bases, leaving 22 bases between them.

A few counts support this clonotype. The V call is TRBV5-1, the J call TRBJ2-5; D is undetermined. Trimming left V 5 bases short and J 4 bases short, with 6 bases between. The CDR3 covers 11 residues. From germline, CDR1 is SGHRS and CDR2 YFSETQ. The CDR3 protein is CASRKTETQYF. The CDR3 bases are TGCGCCAGCAGAAAGACAGAGACCCAGTACTTC.

There are many counts of this clonotype. The chain combines TRBV6-2 or TRBV6-3 with TRBJ1-2; 7 bases are a match to TRBD1. From germline, CDR1 is MNHEY and CDR2 SVGEGT. With V trimmed by 7 bases and J by 5 bases, 16 bases remained unmatched. The CDR3 loop spans 16 amino acids. CDR3 in DNA: TGTGCCAGCAAAGTTTATAGGACAGGCGAAAATTATGGCTACACCTTC. It translates to CASKVYRTGENYGYTF.

This sequence joins TRBV20-1 and TRBJ2-7; TRBD1 matches 7 bases. The germline V gene has CDR1 DFQATT and CDR2 SNEGSKA (reference sequence). V was pared by 5 bases and J by 4 bases, with 8 bases of the junction left unmatched. The CDR3 spans 13 residues. CDR3 sequence reads: CSAPGTDLYEQYF. The CDR3 DNA follows: TGCAGTGCTCCCGGGACAGATCTTTACGAGCAGTACTTC.

The rearrangement joins TRBV9 to TRBJ1-5; the D gene is possibly TRBD1 (5 bases). V was clipped by 0 bases and J by 0 bases, with 10 bases between them. Germline V gives CDR1 SGDLS, CDR2 YYNGEE. CDR3 length: 16 amino acids. This CDR3 reads CASSVGGRYSNQPQHF. The CDR3, as DNA: TGTGCCAGCAGCGTAGGGGGCCGATATAGCAATCAGCCCCAGCATTTT.

This clonotype was detected many times. The chain employs TRBV20-1 and TRBJ1-6, with D unclear. Per the germline V gene, CDR1 is DFQATT and CDR2 is SNEGSKA (reference sequence). V lost 0 bases to trimming and J lost 7 bases, with 13 bases between them. CDR3 length: 15 amino acids. CDR3 residues: CSARERVFDNSPLHF. As DNA, the CDR3 is TGCAGTGCTAGAGAACGGGTTTTTGACAATTCACCCCTCCACTTT.

This chain links TRBV20-1 with TRBJ2-1, with 9 bases aligning to TRBD2. V was clipped by 5 bases and J by 2 bases; unmatched bases: 4. Germline assignment: CDR1 DFQATT and CDR2 SNEGSKA (reference sequence). This CDR3 has 14 amino acids. The CDR3 bases are TGCAGTGCTCTAGCGGGGATTACCTACAATGAGCAGTTCTTC. It codes for CSALAGITYNEQFF.

The rearrangement uses TRBV6-6 and TRBJ1-2, with D possibly matching TRBD1 (5 bases). With 10 bases removed from V and 8 bases from J, the gap between germline ends came to 11 bases. CDR1 and CDR2 from the germline V gene are MNHNY and SVGAGI (reference sequence). The CDR3 has 10 amino acids. The CDR3 region is CATSRGGYTF. The CDR3 DNA reads as TGTGCCACCTCTCGGGGGGGCTACACCTTC.

This clonotype came up many times. The chain employs TRBV29-1 and TRBJ1-1, with D unclear. CDR1 and CDR2 (germline): SQVTM, ANQGSEA. V lost 4 bases and J lost 1, with 4 bases in between. CDR3 size: 11 residues. Here the CDR3 DNA reads TGCAGCGTTGGAGAGAACACTGAAGCTTTCTTT. This translates into CSVGENTEAFF.

The rearrangement uses TRBV18 and TRBJ2-7; D is perhaps TRBD2 (6 bases). Germline CDR1 and CDR2: KGHSH and LQKENI. The CDR3 length is 16 residues. Trimming left V 3 bases short and J 0 bases short, with 15 bases between. The CDR3 loop reads CASSPSDGGTSYEQYF. The CDR3 DNA sequence: TGTGCCAGCTCACCCTCTGACGGGGGTACCTCCTACGAGCAGTACTTC.

This clonotype was counted a few times. This chain links TRBV10-3 with TRBJ1-2; tentative D call: TRBD1 (6 bases). The CDR3 is 13 amino acids. Per germline, CDR1 ENHRY and CDR2 SYGVKD. The V and J ends lost 4 bases and 4 bases respectively, with 10 bases between them. CDR3 in DNA: TGTGCCATCAGTGGGACAGCTCTCTATGGCTACACCTTC. This codes for CAISGTALYGYTF.

At least ten counts were recorded for this clonotype. The chain combines TRBV27 with TRBJ1-6; D gene ambiguous. This CDR3 contains 17 residues. Trimming stripped 3 bases from V and 0 bases from J, with 12 bases between. Germline CDR1 and CDR2: MNHEY and SMNVEV (reference sequence). The CDR3 sequence is CASSFIGRSSYNSPLHF. The CDR3 bases are TGTGCCAGCAGTTTTATTGGTCGGAGCTCCTATAATTCACCCCTCCACTTT.

This sequence joins TRBV9 and TRBJ2-5, with unresolved D. Trimming shortened V by 1 base and J by 4 bases, and 11 bases separated the two germline ends. The CDR3 covers 14 residues. Germline-derived CDR1 and CDR2 are SGDLS and YYNGEE. The CDR3 is CASSVPDRGETQYF. The CDR3 bases are TGTGCCAGCAGCGTACCCGACCGCGGAGAGACCCAGTACTTC. The whole variable domain, remainder taken from reference TRBV9 and TRBJ2-5, is DSGVTQTPKHLITATGQRVTLRCSPRSGDLSVYWYQQSLDQGLQFLIQYYNGEERAKGNILERFSAQQFPDLHSELNLSSLELGDSALYFCASSVPDRGETQYFGPGTRLLVL.

This clonotype was seen a handful of times. This sequence joins TRBV6-2 or TRBV6-3 and TRBJ1-2; D is perhaps TRBD1 (5 bases). Trimming stripped 4 bases from V and 13 bases from J, with 13 bases between. This CDR3 region has 11 residues. CDR1 and CDR2 (germline): MNHEY, SVGEGT. CDR3 coding DNA: TGTGCCAGCAGTTGGGGCAGGGTAGTCACCTTC. Protein product: CASSWGRVVTF.

This clonotype was seen just once. V gene TRBV2 combines with J gene TRBJ2-7; D gene ambiguous. Germline CDR1 is SNHLY and CDR2 is FYNNEI. The CDR3 is 14 amino acids. V was shortened by 6 bases and J by 2 bases, with 14 bases between the two germline ends. CDR3 sequence: CASSKVHRPYEQYF. CDR3 DNA sequence: TGTGCCAGCAGCAAGGTCCATCGCCCCTACGAGCAGTACTTC. The full variable domain, its missing parts supplied by reference TRBV2 and TRBJ2-7, is EPEVTQTPSHQVTQMGQEVILRCVPISNHLYFYWYRQILGQKVEFLVSFYNNEISEKSEIFDDQFSVERPDGSNFTLKIRSTKLEDSAMYFCASSKVHRPYEQYFGPGTRLTVT.

This chain uses TRBV7-3 with TRBJ2-3; perhaps TRBD1 as D (5 bases). Per germline, CDR1 SGHTA and CDR2 FQGTGA. The CDR3 has 14 amino acids. The V and J ends lost 0 bases and 2 bases respectively, with 6 bases between them. The CDR3 DNA sequence: TGTGCCAGCAGCTTAACGGACATCACAGATACGCAGTATTTT. Translating it yields CASSLTDITDTQYF.

This clonotype was counted between two and nine times. The J gene is TRBJ2-7, the V gene TRBV6-2 or TRBV6-3; D ambiguous. This CDR3 is 12 amino acids long. CDR1 is MNHEY and CDR2 is SVGEGT in the germline V gene. V lost 5 bases and J 0 bases, leaving 5 bases between the germline ends. The CDR3 is CASSVPSYEQYF. The CDR3 DNA is TGTGCCAGCAGTGTCCCCTCCTACGAGCAGTACTTC.

This clonotype was seen a handful of times. V and J are TRBV5-5 and TRBJ2-1, with TRBD1 matching over 8 bases. There are 18 residues in the CDR3. CDR1 is SGHKS and CDR2 is YYEKEE in the germline V gene (reference sequence). V was clipped by 1 base and J by 2 bases; unmatched bases: 11. This chain's CDR3 is CASSLTLTGVNPYNEQFF. CDR3 bases: TGTGCCAGCAGCTTGACCCTGACAGGGGTCAACCCCTACAATGAGCAGTTCTTC. The whole variable domain, filled in from reference TRBV5-5 and TRBJ2-1, reads DAGVTQSPTHLIKTRGQQVTLRCSPISGHKSVSWYQQVLGQGPQFIFQYYEKEERGRGNFPDRFSARQFPNYSSELNVNALLLGDSALYLCASSLTLTGVNPYNEQFFGPGTRLTVL.

There are a few counts of this clonotype. One end of the junction is discordant with germline, which a read error may explain. The genes are TRBV28 and TRBJ1-2, with D unclear. The length of the CDR3 is 11 residues. In germline, CDR1 is MDHEN, CDR2 SYDVKM. The chain's CDR3 is CASSLGTQAHF. In DNA form, the CDR3 reads TGTGCCAGCAGCTTAGGAACTCAGGCCCACTTC.